What follows are 18 T cell receptor beta chains derived from one specimen sequenced in a study of Graves' ophthalmopathy and Graves' hyperthyroidism. Investigators amplified TCR beta CDR3 regions from RNA transcripts. Second-round multiplex PCR came after first-round RT-PCR with HTBI primers. One entry per CDR3 protein results from TCRdb running MiXCR on the multiplex PCR reads. The sample includes about 210,000 distinct CDR3 sequences, just under 30% of them seen just once. The material sequenced was peripheral blood. These receptors were collected from a man aged 45-60 years with Graves' ophthalmopathy.

This clonotype came up many times. The V call is TRBV12-3 or TRBV12-4, the J call TRBJ1-3; D is unresolved. V was clipped by 6 bases and J by 0 bases, with 15 bases between them. The CDR3 has 16 residues. CDR3 bases: TGTGCCAGCAGCTTTCAGGCAGGTCCCTCTGGAAACACCATATATTTT. As protein: CASSFQAGPSGNTIYF.

In this sample, this clonotype turned up once. The chain joins TRBV12-3 or TRBV12-4 to TRBJ1-5; 10 positions match TRBD1. J lost 10 bases, V lost 5 bases, and 5 bases had no gene match. This CDR3 has 13 residues. The CDR3 spells CASSPGQGIPQHF. CDR3 nucleotide sequence: TGTGCCAGCAGTCCGGGACAGGGGATACCCCAGCATTTT.

The sample holds many counts of this clonotype. The CDR3 spells CAAREDFGYEQYF. CDR3 nucleotide sequence: TGTGCCGCTAGGGAGGACTTTGGATACGAGCAGTACTTC. J is TRBJ2-7 and V is TRBV6-5; TRBD2 might be the D (6 bases). The V and J ends lost 11 bases and 4 bases respectively, with 18 bases between them. There are 13 residues in the CDR3. Germline V lookup: CDR1 MNHEY, CDR2 SVGAGI.

The genes are TRBV27 and TRBJ2-7, with a weak D call TRBD1 (7 bases). V was clipped by 6 bases and J by 3 bases, with 12 bases between them. There are 13 residues in the CDR3. Germline V lookup: CDR1 MNHEY, CDR2 SMNVEV (reference sequence). CDR3 DNA: TGTGCCAGCAGGCAGGGGGGCGACTACGAGCAGTACTTC. Translation: CASRQGGDYEQYF.

CDR3 loop: CASSPRGGPHEQYF. The CDR3 DNA follows: TGCGCCAGCAGCCCTCGGGGGGGCCCCCACGAGCAGTACTTC. This rearrangement joins TRBV4-1 to TRBJ2-7; 8 bases match TRBD2. Germline V gene sequence: CDR1 MGHRA, CDR2 YSYEKL. V shed 4 bases, J shed 5 bases, and the junction held 7 bases outside the gene matches. The CDR3 sequence is 14 residues long.

This clonotype was seen repeatedly, ten times or more. The J gene is TRBJ2-7, the V gene TRBV6-5; 7 bases line up with TRBD2. The trim removed 6 bases at V and 6 bases at J, leaving 5 bases unmatched. Germline assignment: CDR1 MNHEY and CDR2 SVGAGI. This CDR3 comprises 12 residues. CDR3 sequence (DNA): TGTGCCAGCAGCACTCGACTAGCCGAGCAGTACTTC. Translated: CASSTRLAEQYF.

This clonotype has ten or more counts. V is TRBV9 and J is TRBJ1-1; tentatively, D is TRBD1 (6 bases). Trimming shortened V by 0 bases and J by 1 base, and 10 bases separated the two germline ends. Germline V gives CDR1 SGDLS, CDR2 YYNGEE. This CDR3 contains 15 residues. The CDR3 region has the DNA TGTGCCAGCAGCGTAGTGGGGACAACGAACACTGAAGCTTTCTTT. Translation: CASSVVGTTNTEAFF.

For the CDR3, the DNA is TGTGCCAGCAGTTTGTCCAGCGGGAGACCCTACGAGCAGTACTTC. As protein: CASSLSSGRPYEQYF. The chain combines TRBV12-3 or TRBV12-4 with TRBJ2-7; the match to TRBD2 covers 8 bases. The trim removed 3 bases at V and 2 bases at J, leaving 6 bases unmatched. CDR3 length: 15 amino acids.

This clonotype was seen repeatedly, ten times or more. V and J are TRBV27 and TRBJ1-1; 7 bases match TRBD1. With 6 bases clipped from V and 5 bases from J, the junction kept 15 bases outside the gene matches. Germline V gives CDR1 MNHEY, CDR2 SMNVEV (reference sequence). The CDR3 is 16 residues long. The CDR3 DNA reads as TGTGCCAGCAGCCGGGACAGAGGGCCCACGGGGACTGAAGCTTTCTTT. Protein sequence: CASSRDRGPTGTEAFF.

Ten or more counts support this clonotype. The junction departs from germline at one end; a sequencing error may be responsible. V usage is TRBV7-2 and J usage is TRBJ1-1, with D possibly matching TRBD1 (5 bases). This CDR3 region has 16 residues. In germline, CDR1 is SGHTA, CDR2 FQGNSA. CDR3 amino acids: CASSYRNKGRTTEASF. The CDR3 DNA reads as TGTGCCAGCAGCTACCGGAACAAGGGACGAACCACTGAAGCTTCCTTT.

The chain joins TRBV28 to TRBJ2-7; D tentatively reads TRBD1 or TRBD2 (6 bases each). Trimming shortened V by 3 bases and J by 0 bases, and 9 bases separated the two germline ends. CDR3 length: 14 amino acids. CDR1 is MDHEN and CDR2 is SYDVKM in the germline V gene. CDR3: CASSFRGGSYEQYF. For the CDR3, the DNA is TGTGCCAGCAGTTTCAGGGGAGGCTCCTACGAGCAGTACTTC.

This clonotype appeared many times. The chain carries TRBV4-3 and TRBJ1-3, with D hard to call. Germline V gene sequence: CDR1 LGHNA, CDR2 YSLEER. V gave up 4 bases and J gave up 0 bases, with 7 bases separating them. The CDR3 extends over 14 amino acids. For the CDR3, the DNA is TGCGCCAGCAGCCTCGACACCTCTGGAAACACCATATATTTT. This gives the protein CASSLDTSGNTIYF.

V and J are TRBV27 and TRBJ2-7; a possible D gene is TRBD2 (6 bases). Germline assignment: CDR1 MNHEY and CDR2 SMNVEV (reference sequence). V shed 10 bases and J shed 4 bases, with 14 bases lying between them. The CDR3 consists of 12 residues. This chain's CDR3 is CATGSGEYEQYF. CDR3 DNA sequence: TGTGCCACCGGGTCGGGAGAATACGAGCAGTACTTC.

The chain couples TRBV30 to TRBJ1-2; no reliable D call. V gave up 0 bases and J gave up 8 bases, with 10 bases separating them. The CDR3 has 12 amino acids. Looked up from germline, CDR1 is GTSNPN and CDR2 is SVGIG (reference sequence). The CDR3 here is CAWSVTGEGYTF. For the CDR3, the DNA is TGTGCCTGGAGTGTAACCGGGGAAGGCTACACCTTC. The variable domain in full, completed from reference TRBV30 and TRBJ1-2, reads SQTIHQWPATLVQPVGSPLSLECTVEGTSNPNLYWYRQAAGRGLQLLFYSVGIGQISSEVPQNLSASRPQDRQFILSSKKLLLSDSGFYLCAWSVTGEGYTFGSGTRLTVV.

There are many counts of this clonotype. The genes are TRBV12-5 and TRBJ2-5, with D perhaps matching TRBD2 (5 bases). Germline V lookup: CDR1 LGHNT, CDR2 FRNRAP. The germline V and J ends were trimmed by 0 bases and 5 bases, with 13 bases remaining between them. The CDR3 has 15 residues. For the CDR3, the DNA is TGTGCTAGTGGTTTGGTACCCGCGGGCCAGGAGACCCAGTACTTC. This gives the protein CASGLVPAGQETQYF.

The V gene is TRBV12-3 or TRBV12-4, the J gene TRBJ2-7; 10 bases fit TRBD2. With 5 bases clipped from V and 5 bases from J, the junction kept 12 bases outside the gene matches. The CDR3 totals 16 residues. The CDR3 DNA reads as TGTGCCAGCAGTCCGACCCAAGCGGGAGGGCTGAACGAGCAGTACTTC. As protein: CASSPTQAGGLNEQYF.

V and J are TRBV19 and TRBJ1-2; tentatively, D is TRBD1 (6 bases). There are 18 residues in the CDR3. Germline loops: CDR1 LNHDA, CDR2 SQIVND (reference sequence). V dropped 2 bases and J dropped 4 bases, with 23 bases sitting between them. Here the CDR3 reads CASSINGQAGGGFYGYTF. The DNA of the CDR3 is TGTGCCAGTAGTATAAACGGGCAGGCAGGAGGGGGATTCTATGGCTACACCTTC.

This clonotype occurred many times. The chain uses TRBV7-6 and TRBJ2-5, with TRBD2 matching over 10 bases. The CDR3 loop spans 16 amino acids. With V trimmed by 1 base and J by 4 bases, 6 bases remained unmatched. Germline-derived CDR1 and CDR2 are SGHVS and FNYEAQ. The CDR3 DNA follows: TGTGCCAGCAGCTTAGGTGCCTCTAGCGGGAGAGAGACCCAGTACTTC. The encoded protein is CASSLGASSGRETQYF.